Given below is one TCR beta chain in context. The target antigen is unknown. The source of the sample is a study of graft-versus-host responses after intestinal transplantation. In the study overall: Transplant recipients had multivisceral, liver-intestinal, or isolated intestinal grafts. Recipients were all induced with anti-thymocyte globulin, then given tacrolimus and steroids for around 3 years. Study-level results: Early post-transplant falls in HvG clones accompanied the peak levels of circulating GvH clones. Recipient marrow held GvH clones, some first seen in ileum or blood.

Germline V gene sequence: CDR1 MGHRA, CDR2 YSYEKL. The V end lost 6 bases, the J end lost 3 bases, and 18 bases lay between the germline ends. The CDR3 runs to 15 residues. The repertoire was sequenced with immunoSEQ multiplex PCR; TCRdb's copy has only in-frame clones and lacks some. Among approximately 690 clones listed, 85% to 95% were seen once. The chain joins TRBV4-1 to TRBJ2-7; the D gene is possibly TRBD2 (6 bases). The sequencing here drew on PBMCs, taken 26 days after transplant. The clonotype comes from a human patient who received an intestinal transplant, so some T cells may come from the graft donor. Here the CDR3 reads CASSSSRELVYEQYF. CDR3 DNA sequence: TGCGCCAGCAGTTCTTCACGGGAGTTAGTCTACGAGCAGTACTTC.